A single sample gave rise to the 25 T cell receptor beta chains below, sequenced in a study of human T cells and chemical hapten exposure. One entry per CDR3 protein results from TCRdb running MiXCR on the 5' RACE reads. This table has about 80,000 distinct CDR3 sequences, roughly 15% appearing once. Total RNA was isolated from unfractionated whole blood. The receptors derive from a female donor in good health.

The table lists this clonotype with a few counts. The chain carries TRBV28 and TRBJ1-6; D remains unclear. Trimming took 8 bases from V and 6 from J, leaving 8 bases between them. Germline values: CDR1 MDHEN, CDR2 SYDVKM. There are 12 residues in the CDR3. CDR3 coding DNA: TGTGCCAGCGTGGCCAGTAATTCACCCCTCCACTTT. It translates to CASVASNSPLHF.

This chain connects TRBV4-3 to TRBJ1-2, with 9 nucleotides matching TRBD1. J gave up 8 bases and V 3 bases, and 10 bases lay outside the gene matches. CDR1 and CDR2 from the germline V gene are LGHNA and YSLEER. This CDR3 is 15 amino acids long. The CDR3 region is CASSQAPGTGKGYTF. The DNA for the CDR3 is TGCGCCAGCAGCCAGGCGCCCGGGACAGGGAAGGGCTACACCTTC.

The V gene is TRBV5-1, the J gene TRBJ1-3; no firm D call. Per germline, CDR1 SGHRS and CDR2 YFSETQ. The V end was cut by 0 bases, the J end by 4 bases, with 8 bases between. The CDR3 contains 14 residues. The CDR3 spells CASSLDTGGNTIYF. CDR3 DNA: TGCGCCAGCAGCTTGGATACGGGGGGAAACACCATATATTTT.

In its sample, this clonotype was seen a few times. J is TRBJ1-5 and V is TRBV3-1; 7 bases are shared with TRBD1. The junction had 3 bases not matched to a gene; V was cut back by 0 bases and J by 1 base. The germline V gene has CDR1 LGHDT and CDR2 YNNKEL (reference sequence). This CDR3 has 16 amino acids. CDR3: CASSQDRGFSNQPQHF. CDR3 coding DNA: TGTGCCAGCAGCCAAGACAGGGGGTTCAGCAATCAGCCCCAGCATTTT.

This clonotype showed up many times. V usage is TRBV14 and J usage is TRBJ2-1; the D gene is possibly TRBD2 (6 bases). V was shortened by 1 base and J by 14 bases, with 9 bases between the two germline ends. The germline V gene has CDR1 SGHDN and CDR2 FVKESK. CDR3 length equals 11 residues. CDR3 nucleotide sequence: TGTGCCAGCAGCCAAGGGGGACTGGAGTTCTTC. It is translated as CASSQGGLEFF.

This clonotype was counted a few times. The chain carries TRBV7-9 and TRBJ2-7; 9 nucleotides agree with TRBD1. J gave up 6 bases and V 1 base, and 7 bases lay outside the gene matches. The CDR3 extends over 15 amino acids. Germline V gene lookup returns CDR1 SEHNR and CDR2 FQNEAQ (reference sequence). For the CDR3, the DNA is TGTGCCAGCAGCTTAGGTGCTGGGACAGGGCGCGAGCAGTACTTC. It encodes CASSLGAGTGREQYF.

This clonotype has a count of ten or more. The rearrangement links TRBV5-1 to TRBJ2-5; D unresolved. CDR3 size: 12 residues. V lost 4 bases to trimming and J lost 1 base, with 5 bases between them. In germline, CDR1 is SGHRS, CDR2 YFSETQ. The CDR3 sequence is CASSPAQETQYF. The DNA of the CDR3 is TGCGCCAGCAGCCCGGCCCAAGAGACCCAGTACTTC.

This clonotype showed up just a few times. The gene calls are TRBV20-1 and TRBJ2-7; 8 positions match TRBD2. This CDR3 has 19 amino acids. V gave up 3 bases and J gave up 6 bases; unmatched junction bases: 25. Germline CDR1 DFQATT, CDR2 SNEGSKA (reference sequence). CDR3 coding DNA: TGCAGTGCTAGGAGGATTTGGGGTGGGGAAGCGGGAGTAAGAGTCGAGCAGTACTTC. This gives the protein CSARRIWGGEAGVRVEQYF.

The gene calls are TRBV29-1 and TRBJ2-5; D call uncertain. The CDR3 spans 12 residues. Between the trimmed V and J ends, which lost 5 bases and 1 base, there was a span of 8 bases. Germline CDR1 and CDR2: SQVTM and ANQGSEA. The CDR3 here is CSVLETQETQYF. For the CDR3, the DNA is TGCAGCGTTTTGGAGACCCAAGAGACCCAGTACTTC. The entire variable domain, with the rest obtained from reference TRBV29-1 and TRBJ2-5, is as follows: SAVISQKPSRDICQRGTSLTIQCQVDSQVTMMFWYRQQPGQSLTLIATANQGSEATYESGFVIDKFPISRPNLTFSTLTVSNMSPEDSSIYLCSVLETQETQYFGPGTRLLVL.

The chain uses TRBV18 and TRBJ2-5; no clear D gene. The length of the CDR3 is 12 residues. The germline V gene has CDR1 KGHSH and CDR2 LQKENI. V was pared by 1 base and J by 1 base, with 1 base between. For the CDR3, the DNA is TGTGCCAGCTCACCACGCCAAGAGACCCAGTACTTC. Translation: CASSPRQETQYF. The full variable domain, completed using reference TRBV18 and TRBJ2-5, is NAGVMQNPRHLVRRRGQEARLRCSPMKGHSHVYWYRQLPEEGLKFMVYLQKENIIDESGMPKERFSAEFPKEGPSILRIQQVVRGDSAAYFCASSPRQETQYFGPGTRLLVL.

This clonotype was found a few times. J is TRBJ1-4 and V is TRBV29-1; D might be TRBD1 (5 bases). The CDR3 contains 13 residues. Germline CDR1 is SQVTM and CDR2 is ANQGSEA. Trimming left V 4 bases short and J 8 bases short, with 14 bases between. The CDR3, as DNA: TGCAGCGTTGGCCAGGGATTGGGGGAAAAACTGTTTTTT. Its translation: CSVGQGLGEKLFF.

In this sample, this clonotype turned up a few times. The chain joins TRBV10-3 to TRBJ2-2, with no clear D. V lost 6 bases, J lost 3 bases, and 11 bases lay in between. The CDR3 is 14 amino acids. Looked up from germline, CDR1 is ENHRY and CDR2 is SYGVKD. The CDR3 here is CAISSQVDTGELFF. For the CDR3, the DNA is TGTGCCATCAGCAGCCAAGTCGACACCGGGGAGCTGTTTTTT.

A few counts support this clonotype. V gene TRBV2 combines with J gene TRBJ2-1; 12 nucleotides match TRBD1. Losses at the gene ends were 6 bases for V and 7 bases for J; bases not matched to a gene: 7. The germline V gene has CDR1 SNHLY and CDR2 FYNNEI. CDR3 length equals 15 residues. For the CDR3, the DNA is TGTGCCAGCAGGAGGGGACAGGGGGCGAGAAATGAGCAGTTCTTC. Translating gives CASRRGQGARNEQFF. Combining the CDR3 with reference TRBV2 and TRBJ2-1 gives the whole variable domain EPEVTQTPSHQVTQMGQEVILRCVPISNHLYFYWYRQILGQKVEFLVSFYNNEISEKSEIFDDQFSVERPDGSNFTLKIRSTKLEDSAMYFCASRRGQGARNEQFFGPGTRLTVL.

This clonotype was recorded a few times. The rearrangement links TRBV20-1 to TRBJ1-5, with D maybe TRBD1 (6 bases). Germline CDR1 DFQATT, CDR2 SNEGSKA (reference sequence). V dropped 0 bases and J dropped 7 bases, with 16 bases sitting between them. This CDR3 is built from 15 residues. CDR3 DNA sequence: TGCAGTGCTAGAGATCCAGTGGGCAGGGGCCAGCCCCAGCATTTT. Its protein product is CSARDPVGRGQPQHF.

In its sample, this clonotype was seen once. V and J are TRBV6-1 and TRBJ2-2; tentative D call: TRBD1 (5 bases). The CDR3 totals 15 residues. Between the trimmed V and J ends, which lost 5 bases and 1 base, there was a span of 11 bases. Looked up from germline, CDR1 is MNHNS and CDR2 is SASEGT. The CDR3 DNA is TGTGCCAGCAGTCTCATGGGGCAGAACACCGGGGAGCTGTTTTTT. Its protein is CASSLMGQNTGELFF.

The chain links TRBV6-1 to TRBJ2-3; D is perhaps TRBD1 or TRBD2 (5 bases each). V was pared by 0 bases and J by 2 bases, with 21 bases between. Per germline, CDR1 MNHNS and CDR2 SASEGT. There are 19 residues in the CDR3. For the CDR3, the DNA is TGTGCCAGCAGTGAAGCCCCCCCGCGAGGGGCCCCCCTCACAGATACGCAGTATTTT. Protein sequence: CASSEAPPRGAPLTDTQYF.

V and J are TRBV12-3 or TRBV12-4 and TRBJ1-3; D possibly corresponds to TRBD1 (6 bases). The CDR3 has 18 amino acids. Trimming pared 7 bases from V and 2 bases from J, leaving 24 bases between. Here the CDR3 reads CASTSQGLRAGPGNTIYF. CDR3 coding DNA: TGTGCCAGCACTTCGCAGGGGTTAAGAGCCGGGCCTGGAAACACCATATATTTT.

This chain joins TRBV5-6 and TRBJ1-5, with D hard to call. V shed 1 base and J shed 5 bases, with 7 bases lying between them. This CDR3 is 13 amino acids long. Looked up from germline, CDR1 is SGHDT and CDR2 is YYEEEE. The CDR3 region has the DNA TGTGCCAGCAGCTTGTCCGAGGATCAGCCCCAGCATTTT. Its translation is CASSLSEDQPQHF.

J is TRBJ2-3 and V is TRBV7-2; unclear D gene. The ends were cut back, 5 bases at V and 0 bases at J, with 12 bases in the middle. Germline values: CDR1 SGHTA, CDR2 FQGNSA. CDR3 size: 15 residues. The CDR3, as DNA: TGTGCCAGCAGCAATTCATTCAAGAGCACAGATACGCAGTATTTT. Its translation: CASSNSFKSTDTQYF. The full variable domain, rest sourced from reference TRBV7-2 and TRBJ2-3, is GAGVSQSPSNKVTEKGKDVELRCDPISGHTALYWYRQSLGQGLEFLIYFQGNSAPDKSGLPSDRFSAERTGGSVSTLTIQRTQQEDSAVYLCASSNSFKSTDTQYFGPGTRLTVL.

This clonotype was seen a few times. CDR3 bases: TGTGCCAGCAGCCACACCCTCTTAGCGGGAGGGCCGGGGACCGGGGAGCTGTTTTTT. This translates into CASSHTLLAGGPGTGELFF. The V gene is TRBV6-5, the J gene TRBJ2-2; 11 positions match TRBD2. V trimming: 6 bases; J trimming: 5 bases; junction bases outside the gene matches: 17. This CDR3 contains 19 residues. In germline, CDR1 is MNHEY, CDR2 SVGAGI.

This clonotype has a count of ten or more. V gene TRBV7-2 combines with J gene TRBJ1-5; 8 nucleotides line up with TRBD1. Per germline, CDR1 SGHTA and CDR2 FQGNSA. With 4 bases clipped from V and 0 bases from J, the junction kept 5 bases outside the gene matches. The CDR3 runs 16 residues. DNA of the CDR3: TGTGCCAGCAGCTCAACAGGGGGTTATAGCAATCAGCCCCAGCATTTT. Protein product: CASSSTGGYSNQPQHF.

The chain carries TRBV20-1 and TRBJ2-6; tentatively, D is TRBD1 or TRBD2 (5 bases each). There are 15 residues in the CDR3. The germline gives CDR1 DFQATT, CDR2 SNEGSKA (reference sequence). V lost 5 bases, J lost 2 bases, and 13 bases lay in between. The CDR3 loop is CSAEGRLPGANVLTF. Written as DNA, the CDR3 is TGCAGTGCTGAGGGGCGCTTACCTGGGGCCAACGTCCTGACTTTC.

The CDR3, as DNA: TGCAGTGCTGACCTCCTGGGGGGCTCCTACAATGAGCAGTTCTTC. This codes for CSADLLGGSYNEQFF. This rearrangement joins TRBV20-1 to TRBJ2-1; weak D call: TRBD2 (6 bases). This CDR3 contains 15 residues. Trimming cost V 5 bases and J 0 bases, with 14 bases left between them. Germline CDR1 reads DFQATT; CDR2 reads SNEGSKA (reference sequence).

In this sample, this clonotype is medium-sized. The rearrangement joins TRBV6-1 to TRBJ2-3; TRBD2 matches at 7 bases. Germline CDR1 MNHNS, CDR2 SASEGT. V gave up 4 bases and J gave up 7 bases; unmatched junction bases: 5. The CDR3 covers 13 residues. The CDR3 DNA reads TGTGCCAGCAGTGGACGGGAGGTTAATACGCAGTATTTT. It is translated as CASSGREVNTQYF.

This clonotype was detected only a few times. The rearrangement uses TRBV12-3 or TRBV12-4 and TRBJ1-5, with TRBD1 identical over 7 bases. CDR3 length: 14 amino acids. The ends lost 6 bases at V and 6 bases at J; junction bases unmatched: 8. DNA for the CDR3: TGTGCCAGCAGCCAGACAGGGTCGAGTCAGCCCCAGCATTTT. This translates into CASSQTGSSQPQHF.